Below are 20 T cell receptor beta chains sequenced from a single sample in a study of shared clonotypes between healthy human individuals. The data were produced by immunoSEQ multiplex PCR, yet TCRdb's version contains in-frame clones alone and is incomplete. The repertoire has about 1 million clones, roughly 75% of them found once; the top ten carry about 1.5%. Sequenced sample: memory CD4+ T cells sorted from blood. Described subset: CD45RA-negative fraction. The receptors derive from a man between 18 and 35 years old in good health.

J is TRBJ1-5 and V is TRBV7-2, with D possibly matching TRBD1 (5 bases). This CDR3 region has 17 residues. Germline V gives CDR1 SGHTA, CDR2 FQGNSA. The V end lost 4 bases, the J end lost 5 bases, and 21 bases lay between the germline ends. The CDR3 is CASSSLRDSWSYQPQHF. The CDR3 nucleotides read TGTGCCAGCAGCTCCTTACGGGACTCCTGGAGCTATCAGCCCCAGCATTTT. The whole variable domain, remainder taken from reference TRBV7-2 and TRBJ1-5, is GAGVSQSPSNKVTEKGKDVELRCDPISGHTALYWYRQSLGQGLEFLIYFQGNSAPDKSGLPSDRFSAERTGGSVSTLTIQRTQQEDSAVYLCASSSLRDSWSYQPQHFGDGTRLSIL.

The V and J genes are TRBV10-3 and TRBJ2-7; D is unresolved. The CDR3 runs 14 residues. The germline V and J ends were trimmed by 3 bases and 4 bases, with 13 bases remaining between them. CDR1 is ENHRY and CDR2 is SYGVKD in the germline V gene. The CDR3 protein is CAISENAALYEQYF. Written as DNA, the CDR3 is TGTGCCATCAGTGAAAATGCGGCTCTTTACGAGCAGTACTTC.

CDR3 region: CASSVMGQGANEQFF. As DNA, the CDR3 is TGTGCCAGCAGCGTAATGGGACAGGGGGCCAATGAGCAGTTCTTC. The V gene is TRBV9, the J gene TRBJ2-1; 12 bases are shared with TRBD1. The CDR3 contains 15 residues. Germline values: CDR1 SGDLS, CDR2 YYNGEE. After removal of 1 base from V and 6 bases from J, the junction contained 2 bases not matched to a gene.

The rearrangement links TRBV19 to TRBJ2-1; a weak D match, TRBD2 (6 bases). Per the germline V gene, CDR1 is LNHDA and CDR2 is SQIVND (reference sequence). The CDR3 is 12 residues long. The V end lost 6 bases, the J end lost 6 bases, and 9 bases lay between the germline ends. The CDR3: CASSPGGNEQFF. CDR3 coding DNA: TGTGCCAGTAGCCCCGGGGGCAATGAGCAGTTCTTC.

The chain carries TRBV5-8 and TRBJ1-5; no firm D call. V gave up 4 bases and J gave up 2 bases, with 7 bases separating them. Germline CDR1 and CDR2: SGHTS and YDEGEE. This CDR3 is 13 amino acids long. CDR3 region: CASSRYGNQPQHF. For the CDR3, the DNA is TGTGCCAGCAGCCGTTATGGCAATCAGCCCCAGCATTTT.

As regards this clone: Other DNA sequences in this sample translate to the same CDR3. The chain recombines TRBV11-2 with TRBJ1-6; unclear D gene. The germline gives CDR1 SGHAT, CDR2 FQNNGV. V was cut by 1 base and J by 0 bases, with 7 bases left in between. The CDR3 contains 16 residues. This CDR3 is CASSLGQSSYNSPLHF. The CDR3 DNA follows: TGTGCCAGCAGCTTAGGGCAGAGCTCCTATAATTCACCCCTCCACTTT.

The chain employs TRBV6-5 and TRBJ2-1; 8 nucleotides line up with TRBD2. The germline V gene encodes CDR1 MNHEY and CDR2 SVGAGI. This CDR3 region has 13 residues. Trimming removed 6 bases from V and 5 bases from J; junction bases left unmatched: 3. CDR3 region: CASSRTSNNEQFF. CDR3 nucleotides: TGTGCCAGCAGCCGGACTAGCAACAATGAGCAGTTCTTC.

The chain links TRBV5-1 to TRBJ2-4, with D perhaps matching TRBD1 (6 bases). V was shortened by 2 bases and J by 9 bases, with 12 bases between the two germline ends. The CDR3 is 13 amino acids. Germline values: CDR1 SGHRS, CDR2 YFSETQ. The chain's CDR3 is CASSLQGQGIQYF. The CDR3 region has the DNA TGCGCCAGCAGCTTACAGGGACAAGGCATTCAGTACTTC.

The CDR3 spells CASSPGQMWTQYF. DNA for the CDR3: TGTGCCAGCAGCCCGGGACAGATGTGGACCCAGTACTTC. V is TRBV5-6 and J is TRBJ2-5, with 7 bases identical to TRBD1. CDR1 is SGHDT and CDR2 is YYEEEE in the germline V gene. The CDR3 contains 13 residues. The trim removed 4 bases at V and 7 bases at J, leaving 7 bases unmatched.

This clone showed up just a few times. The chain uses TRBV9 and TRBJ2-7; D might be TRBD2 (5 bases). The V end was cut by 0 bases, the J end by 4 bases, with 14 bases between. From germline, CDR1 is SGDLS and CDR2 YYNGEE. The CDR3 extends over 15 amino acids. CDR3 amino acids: CASSVATGSLYEQYF. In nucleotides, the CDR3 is TGTGCCAGCAGCGTAGCAACGGGGTCACTATACGAGCAGTACTTC.

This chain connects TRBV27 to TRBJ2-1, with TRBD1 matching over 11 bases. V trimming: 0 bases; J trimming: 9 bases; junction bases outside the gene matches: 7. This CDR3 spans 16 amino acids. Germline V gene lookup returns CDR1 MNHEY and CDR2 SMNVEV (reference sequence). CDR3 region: CASSLSGTGGFGEQFF. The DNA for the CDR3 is TGTGCCAGCAGTTTATCAGGGACAGGGGGTTTCGGTGAGCAGTTCTTC.

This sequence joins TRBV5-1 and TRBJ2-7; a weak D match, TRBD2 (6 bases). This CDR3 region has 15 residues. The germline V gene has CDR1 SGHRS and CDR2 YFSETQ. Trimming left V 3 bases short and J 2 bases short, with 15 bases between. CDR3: CASSSDSGPTYEQYF. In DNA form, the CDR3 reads TGCGCCAGCAGCTCCGATAGCGGACCTACCTACGAGCAGTACTTC.

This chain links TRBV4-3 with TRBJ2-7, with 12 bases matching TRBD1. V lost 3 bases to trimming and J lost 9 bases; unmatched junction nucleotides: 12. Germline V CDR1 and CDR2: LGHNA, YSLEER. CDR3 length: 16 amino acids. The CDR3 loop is CASSQLSGTGGDGQYF. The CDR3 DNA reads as TGCGCCAGCAGCCAGCTCTCCGGGACAGGGGGCGATGGGCAGTACTTC.

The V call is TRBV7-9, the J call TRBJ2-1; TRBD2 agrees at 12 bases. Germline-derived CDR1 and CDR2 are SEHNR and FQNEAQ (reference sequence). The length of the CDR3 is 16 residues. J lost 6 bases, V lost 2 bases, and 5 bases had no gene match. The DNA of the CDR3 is TGTGCCAGCAGCTTAAGTCAACTAGCGGGAGGCAATGAGCAGTTCTTC. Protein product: CASSLSQLAGGNEQFF.

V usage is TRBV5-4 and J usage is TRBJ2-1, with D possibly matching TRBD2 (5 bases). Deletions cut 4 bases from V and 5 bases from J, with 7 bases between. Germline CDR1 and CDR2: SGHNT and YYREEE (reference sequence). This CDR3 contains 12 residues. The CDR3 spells CASSKRDNEQFF. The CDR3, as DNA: TGTGCCAGCAGCAAGAGGGACAATGAGCAGTTCTTC.

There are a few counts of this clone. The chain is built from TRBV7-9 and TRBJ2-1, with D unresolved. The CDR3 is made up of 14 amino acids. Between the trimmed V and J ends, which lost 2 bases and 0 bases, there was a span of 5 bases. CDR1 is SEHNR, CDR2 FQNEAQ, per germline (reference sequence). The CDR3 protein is CASSLSSSYNEQFF. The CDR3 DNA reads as TGTGCCAGCAGCTTAAGTAGCTCCTACAATGAGCAGTTCTTC.

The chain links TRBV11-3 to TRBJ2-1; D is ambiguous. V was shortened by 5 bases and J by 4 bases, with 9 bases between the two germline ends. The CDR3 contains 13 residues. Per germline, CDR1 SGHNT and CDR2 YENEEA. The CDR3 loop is CASSRGVYNEQFF. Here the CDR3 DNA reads TGTGCCAGCAGCCGTGGGGTGTACAATGAGCAGTTCTTC.

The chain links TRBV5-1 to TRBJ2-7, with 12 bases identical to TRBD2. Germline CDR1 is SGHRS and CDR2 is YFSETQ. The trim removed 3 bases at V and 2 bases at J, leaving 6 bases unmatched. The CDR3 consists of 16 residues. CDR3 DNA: TGCGCCAGCAGCTCGCGCTCTAGCGGGGGGGCCTACGAGCAGTACTTC. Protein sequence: CASSSRSSGGAYEQYF.

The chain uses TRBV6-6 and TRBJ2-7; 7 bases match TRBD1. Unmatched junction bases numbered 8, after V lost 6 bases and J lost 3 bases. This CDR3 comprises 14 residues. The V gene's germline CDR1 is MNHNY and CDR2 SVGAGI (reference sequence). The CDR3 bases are TGTGCCAGCAGGCGCGCCGGGACAGACTACGAGCAGTACTTC. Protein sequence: CASRRAGTDYEQYF.

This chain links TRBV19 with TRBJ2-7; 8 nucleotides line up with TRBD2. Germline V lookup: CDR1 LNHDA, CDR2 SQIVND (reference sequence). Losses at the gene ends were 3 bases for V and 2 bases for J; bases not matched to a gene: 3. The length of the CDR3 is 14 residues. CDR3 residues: CASSISGITYEQYF. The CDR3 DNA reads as TGTGCCAGTAGTATTAGCGGGATCACCTACGAGCAGTACTTC. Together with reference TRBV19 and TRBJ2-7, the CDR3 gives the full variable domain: DGGITQSPKYLFRKEGQNVTLSCEQNLNHDAMYWYRQDPGQGLRLIYYSQIVNDFQKGDIAEGYSVSREKKESFPLTVTSAQKNPTAFYLCASSISGITYEQYFGPGTRLTVT.